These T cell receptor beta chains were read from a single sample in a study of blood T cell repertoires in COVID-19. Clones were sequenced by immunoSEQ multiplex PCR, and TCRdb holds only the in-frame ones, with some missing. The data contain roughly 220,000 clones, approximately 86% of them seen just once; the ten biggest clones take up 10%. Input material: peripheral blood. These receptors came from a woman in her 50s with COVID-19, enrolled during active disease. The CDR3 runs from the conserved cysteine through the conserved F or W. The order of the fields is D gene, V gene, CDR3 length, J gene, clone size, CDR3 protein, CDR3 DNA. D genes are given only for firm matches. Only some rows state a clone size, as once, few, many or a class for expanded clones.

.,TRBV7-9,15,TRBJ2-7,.,CASSLLTLDGDEQYF,TGTGCCAGCAGCTTATTAACACTAGATGGTGACGAGCAGTACTTC
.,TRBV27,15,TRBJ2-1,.,CASSPFPSSYNEQFF,TGTGCCAGCAGCCCCTTCCCTAGCTCCTACAATGAGCAGTTCTTC
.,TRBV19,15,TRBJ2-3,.,CASSIGNSFRDTQYF,TGTGCCAGTAGTATAGGAAACAGCTTCCGAGATACGCAGTATTTT
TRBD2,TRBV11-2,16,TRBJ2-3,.,CASSFLISGGADTQYF,TGTGCCAGCAGCTTCCTAATTAGCGGGGGAGCAGATACGCAGTATTTT
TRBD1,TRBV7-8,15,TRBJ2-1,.,CASSLPGQGYNEQFF,TGTGCCAGCAGCTTACCGGGACAGGGGTACAATGAGCAGTTCTTC
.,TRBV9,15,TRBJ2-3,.,CASSVAGLSTDTQYF,TGTGCCAGCAGCGTAGCGGGACTTAGCACAGATACGCAGTATTTT
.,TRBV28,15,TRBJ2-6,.,CASSLSLSGANVLTF,TGTGCCAGCAGTTTATCCCTCTCTGGGGCCAACGTCCTGACTTTC
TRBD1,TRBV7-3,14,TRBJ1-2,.,CASSPGQSGYGYTF,TGTGCCAGCAGCCCGGGACAGTCGGGGTATGGCTACACCTTC
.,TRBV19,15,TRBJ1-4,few,CASSSRQAVGEKLFF,TGTGCCAGTAGTTCAAGACAGGCAGTCGGTGAAAAACTGTTTTTT
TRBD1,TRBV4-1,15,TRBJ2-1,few,CASSPVGDSYNEQFF,TGCGCCAGCAGCCCGGTTGGGGACAGTTACAATGAGCAGTTCTTC
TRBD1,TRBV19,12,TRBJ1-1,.,CAIRQGATEAFF,TGTGCCATCCGACAGGGGGCAACTGAAGCTTTCTTT
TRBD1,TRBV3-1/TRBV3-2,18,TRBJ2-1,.,CASSHVFTRGRVFNEQFF,TGTGCCAGCAGCCATGTATTTACAAGGGGGCGCGTGTTCAATGAGCAGTTCTTC
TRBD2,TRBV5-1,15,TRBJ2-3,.,CASSSSWGGPDTQYF,TGCGCCAGCAGCTCGAGCTGGGGGGGACCGGATACGCAGTATTTT
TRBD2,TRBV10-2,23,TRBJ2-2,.,CASSSGHPPGLAFHSPYTGELFF,TGCGCCAGCAGTTCGGGACACCCACCGGGACTAGCCTTTCATTCCCCCTACACCGGGGAGCTGTTTTTT
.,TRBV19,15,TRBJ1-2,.,CASSAGTTINYGYTF,TGTGCCAGTAGTGCCGGGACTACTATTAACTATGGCTACACCTTC
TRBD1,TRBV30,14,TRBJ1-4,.,CAWSSGTGVEKLFF,TGTGCCTGGAGTTCCGGGACAGGGGTGGAAAAACTGTTTTTT
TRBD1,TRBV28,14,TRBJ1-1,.,CASSYLQGYTEAFF,TGTGCCAGCAGTTACCTACAGGGGTACACTGAAGCTTTCTTT
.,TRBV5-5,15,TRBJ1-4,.,CASSLTGPTNEKLFF,TGTGCCAGCAGCTTGACAGGACCAACTAATGAAAAACTGTTTTTT
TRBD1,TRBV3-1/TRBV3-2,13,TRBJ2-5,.,CASSQASTGAQYF,TGTGCCAGCAGCCAAGCCTCGACAGGGGCCCAGTACTTC
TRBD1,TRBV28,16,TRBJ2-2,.,CASSSPRGWGTGELFF,TGTGCCAGCAGTTCCCCCAGGGGGTGGGGGACCGGGGAGCTGTTTTTT
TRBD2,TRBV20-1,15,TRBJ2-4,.,CSASWTSGGANIQYF,TGCAGTGCTAGTTGGACTAGCGGGGGGGCTAACATTCAGTACTTC
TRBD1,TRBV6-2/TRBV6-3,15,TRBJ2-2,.,CASSYLTGPTGELFF,TGTGCCAGCAGTTACCTGACAGGGCCCACCGGGGAGCTGTTTTTT
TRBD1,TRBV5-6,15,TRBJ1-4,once,CASSTQGSRNEKLFF,TGTGCCAGCAGCACACAGGGGAGCCGTAATGAAAAACTGTTTTTT
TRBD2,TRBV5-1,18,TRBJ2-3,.,CASLKEPARRGDWDTQYF,TGCGCCAGCCTTAAAGAGCCAGCGAGACGGGGGGACTGGGATACGCAGTATTTT
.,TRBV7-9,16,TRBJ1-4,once,CASSLITELFNEKLFF,TGTGCCAGCAGCTTAATAACGGAGCTATTTAATGAAAAACTGTTTTTT
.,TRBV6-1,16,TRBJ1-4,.,CASSEAATRRREKLFF,TGTGCCAGCAGTGAAGCGGCCACGCGGAGGAGAGAAAAACTGTTTTTT
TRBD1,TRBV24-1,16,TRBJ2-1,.,CATSDLRGTGFNEQFF,TGTGCCACCAGTGATTTGAGAGGGACAGGGTTCAATGAGCAGTTCTTC
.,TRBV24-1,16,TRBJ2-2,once,CATASVGLTGPGELFF,TGTGCCACCGCTAGCGTGGGGTTGACAGGGCCCGGGGAGCTGTTTTTT
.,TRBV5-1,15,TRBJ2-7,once,CASSPGLGHAYEQYF,TGCGCCAGCAGCCCCGGCCTTGGACACGCCTACGAGCAGTACTTC
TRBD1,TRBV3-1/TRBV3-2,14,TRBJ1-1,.,CASSRGQGNTEAFF,TGTGCCAGCAGCCGAGGACAGGGGAACACTGAAGCTTTCTTT
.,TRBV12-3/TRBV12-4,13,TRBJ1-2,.,CASRGVVNYGYTF,TGTGCCAGCAGGGGCGTGGTTAACTATGGCTACACCTTC
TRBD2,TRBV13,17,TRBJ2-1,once,CASSPSLLAGVYNEQFF,TGTGCCAGCAGCCCCTCACTCCTAGCGGGGGTTTACAATGAGCAGTTCTTC
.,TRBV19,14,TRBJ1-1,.,CASSIRAGDTEAFF,TGTGCCAGTAGTATAAGGGCAGGGGACACTGAAGCTTTCTTT
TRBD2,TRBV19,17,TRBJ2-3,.,CASSTLGLAGNTDTQYF,TGTGCCAGTAGTACCCTGGGACTAGCGGGAAACACAGATACGCAGTATTTT
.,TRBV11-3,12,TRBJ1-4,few,CASSSTDEKLFF,TGTGCCAGCAGCTCGACAGACGAAAAACTGTTTTTT
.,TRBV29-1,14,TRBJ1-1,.,CSVGTYLRGTEAFF,TGCAGCGTAGGAACTTATCTAAGAGGAACTGAAGCTTTCTTT
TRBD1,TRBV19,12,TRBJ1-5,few,CASQGGGKPQHF,TGTGCCAGTCAAGGGGGCGGGAAGCCCCAGCATTTT
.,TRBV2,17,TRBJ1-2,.,CASSEPPSTVLFYGYTF,TGTGCCAGCAGTGAGCCTCCTTCGACAGTCCTTTTCTATGGCTACACCTTC
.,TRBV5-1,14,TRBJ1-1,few,CASSRGQTNTEAFF,TGCGCCAGCAGCCGCGGACAAACGAACACTGAAGCTTTCTTT
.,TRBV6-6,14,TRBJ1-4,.,CASSYSGVNEKLFF,TGTGCCAGCAGTTACTCGGGCGTGAATGAAAAACTGTTTTTT
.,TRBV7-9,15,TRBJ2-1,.,CASSLETSENGEQFF,TGTGCCAGCAGCTTAGAGACATCAGAAAATGGGGAGCAGTTCTTC
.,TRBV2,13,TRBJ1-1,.,CATRSEMNTEAFF,TGTGCCACCCGTTCGGAGATGAACACTGAAGCTTTCTTT
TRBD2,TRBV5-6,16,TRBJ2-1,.,CASSLMGGRSLYEQFF,TGTGCCAGCAGCTTGATGGGAGGGAGGTCGTTGTATGAGCAGTTCTTC
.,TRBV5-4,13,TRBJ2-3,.,CASSGGGLDTQYF,TGTGCCAGCAGCGGGGGAGGTCTGGATACGCAGTATTTT
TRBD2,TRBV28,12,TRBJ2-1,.,CASSLTSGGWFF,TGTGCCAGCAGTCTGACTAGCGGGGGGTGGTTCTTC